The rows below give T cell receptor beta chains drawn from one sample of a study of Graves' ophthalmopathy and Graves' hyperthyroidism. TCRdb called the multiplex PCR reads again in MiXCR, with one record for every CDR3 protein. The data hold about 500,000 distinct CDR3 sequences, with under 45% observed a single time. The sample consisted of peripheral blood or thyroid tissue (not recorded which). The receptors derive from an adult man with Graves' hyperthyroidism. The CDR3 runs from the conserved cysteine through the conserved F or W. A D gene is named only where the DNA matches it firmly. Where a row states a size, it is once, few, many or the class of an expanded clone; other rows omit it.

V gene	J gene	clone size	D gene	CDR3 protein	CDR3 DNA
TRBV3-1	TRBJ2-5	many	NA	CASSHFDFANQETQYF	TGTGCCAGCAGCCATTTCGACTTCGCGAACCAAGAGACCCAGTACTTC
TRBV14	TRBJ2-2	NA	TRBD2	CASSQGGTSATGELFF	TGTGCCAGCAGCCAAGGAGGGACTAGTGCCACCGGGGAGCTGTTTTTT
TRBV9	TRBJ2-5	few	NA	CASSVYPPSRRGEPQETQYF	TGTGCCAGCAGCGTATATCCCCCCAGTCGGCGAGGGGAACCCCAAGAGACCCAGTACTTC
TRBV3-1	TRBJ1-3	few	TRBD1	CASSYTGGPGNTIYF	TGTGCCAGCAGTTATACAGGGGGACCTGGAAACACCATATATTTT
TRBV5-1	TRBJ2-5	few	TRBD2	CASSRPKRGLQETQYF	TGCGCCAGCAGCCGACCTAAGCGGGGGCTCCAAGAGACCCAGTACTTC
TRBV2	TRBJ1-2	NA	NA	CASLPSEGVGYTF	TGTGCCAGCCTTCCTAGCGAGGGGGTAGGCTACACCTTC
TRBV7-2	TRBJ1-1	NA	NA	CASSQDLGAGGRRNTEAFF	TGTGCCAGCAGCCAAGATCTTGGGGCTGGGGGACGGAGGAACACTGAAGCTTTCTTT
TRBV29-1	TRBJ2-5	many	TRBD2	CSVELGGEETQYF	TGCAGCGTTGAACTCGGGGGGGAAGAGACCCAGTACTTC
TRBV6-5	TRBJ1-1	many	NA	CASSRTTLNTEAFF	TGTGCCAGCAGCCGCACGACATTGAACACTGAAGCTTTCTTT
TRBV7-8	TRBJ2-1	NA	TRBD2	CASIRGLAGGINEQFF	TGTGCCAGCATCCGAGGTCTAGCGGGAGGTATCAATGAGCAGTTCTTC
TRBV15	TRBJ2-5	NA	TRBD1	CATSRGTGGQETQYF	TGTGCCACCAGCAGAGGGACAGGGGGTCAAGAGACCCAGTACTTC
TRBV7-2	TRBJ2-5	many	TRBD2	CASSTRLAGERYF	TGTGCCAGCAGCACCAGACTAGCGGGAGAGCGGTACTTC
TRBV5-1	TRBJ2-1	NA	TRBD1	CASSPDRVRNEQFF	TGCGCCAGCAGTCCCGACAGGGTGAGGAATGAGCAGTTCTTC
TRBV10-3	TRBJ2-7	few	TRBD1	CAISEPRDRGDYEQYF	TGTGCCATCAGTGAGCCCCGGGACAGGGGGGACTACGAGCAGTACTTC
TRBV7-2	TRBJ2-1	NA	NA	CASSLNKAEYNEQFF	TGTGCCAGCAGCTTAAACAAAGCGGAGTACAATGAGCAGTTCTTC
TRBV19	TRBJ1-5	NA	NA	CASYRTVNQPQHF	TGTGCCAGTTACAGGACAGTCAATCAGCCCCAGCATTTT
TRBV9	TRBJ2-3	few	NA	CASSARRGLGTDTQYF	TGTGCCAGCAGCGCCCGCAGGGGACTGGGCACAGATACGCAGTATTTT
TRBV12-3/TRBV12-4	TRBJ2-5	many	NA	CASSLGRLPEDF	TGTGCCAGCAGTTTAGGACGGCTGCCGGAAGACTTC
TRBV7-9	TRBJ1-1	NA	NA	CASIDNRDANTEAFF	TGTGCCAGCATCGACAACAGGGACGCGAACACTGAAGCTTTCTTT
TRBV7-2	TRBJ2-5	many	NA	CASSLAETRGTQYF	TGTGCCAGCAGCTTAGCAGAGACCAGGGGGACCCAGTACTTC
TRBV5-8	TRBJ1-5	many	NA	CASTGLLNQPQHF	TGTGCCAGCACCGGACTACTAAATCAGCCCCAGCATTTT
TRBV7-2	TRBJ2-7	NA	TRBD1	CAGSRTSGTGNYEQYF	TGTGCTGGCAGCAGAACCTCCGGGACAGGGAACTACGAGCAGTACTTC
TRBV2	TRBJ2-2	NA	NA	CASSPSWDTGELFF	TGTGCCAGCAGCCCTTCGTGGGACACCGGGGAGCTGTTTTTT
TRBV7-9	TRBJ2-1	NA	TRBD1	CASSSHPGQGSYNEQFF	TGTGCCAGCAGCTCGCACCCGGGACAGGGGTCCTACAATGAGCAGTTCTTC
TRBV11-1	TRBJ2-5	once	TRBD2	CASSSIGLAGGGAYNEQYF	TGTGCCAGCAGCTCAATCGGACTAGCGGGCGGGGGAGCCTACAATGAGCAGTACTTC